The T cell receptor (beta chain) under discussion was sequenced for a study of beta chain features in type 1 diabetes. Notes on the study in general: The naive, central memory and Treg TCRB repertoires showed an apparent similarity that was greater among patients than among healthy donors. Within each of all four CD4+ subsets, Type 1 diabetes patients had TCRB CDR3s that were moderately but significantly shorter. When VDJ junctions were examined, type 1 diabetes patients showed fewer insertions and more deletions.

Every sorted population was more than 95% pure. Every isolated RNA sample was fully reverse transcribed, so sequencing captured expressed TCRB transcripts. Profiled with immunoSEQ multiplex PCR; TCRdb holds only in-frame clones, not every one. The repertoire has nearly 350,000 clones, roughly 8% of them found once; the top ten carry more than 0.4%. For this clone: Its antigen is unknown.

The V gene lost 1 base and the J gene lost 6 bases, with 10 bases spanning the gap. The CDR3 extends over 14 amino acids. In germline, CDR1 is LGHNA, CDR2 YSLEER. The V call is TRBV4-3, the J call TRBJ2-1; D gene unclear. Sequencing input: central memory CD4+ T cells from blood. This receptor was taken from a woman under 30 in good health. Here the CDR3 DNA reads TGCGCCAGCAGCCAAGGTCCAAGTCTCAATGAGCAGTTCTTC. Translation gives CASSQGPSLNEQFF.